The rows below give T cell receptor beta chains drawn from one sample of a study of T cells in Graves' hyperthyroidism and ophthalmopathy. MiXCR, run by TCRdb on the multiplex PCR reads, gives a single entry per CDR3 protein. The sample lists approximately 200,000 distinct CDR3 sequences, around 18% occurring once. The sequenced sample consisted of blood. These receptors were collected from a man aged 40-49 years with Graves' hyperthyroidism. Both conserved end residues are part of each CDR3. D genes are given only for firm matches. Not every row has a clone size; where given, it reads once, few, many or a size class.

V gene: TRBV20-1; J gene: TRBJ2-1; D gene: NA; clone size: many; CDR3 DNA: TGCAGTGCACCAGCAGGGGGCGGGAGCTACAATGAGCAGTTCTTC; CDR3 protein: CSAPAGGGSYNEQFF
V gene: TRBV7-2; J gene: TRBJ2-7; D gene: TRBD2; clone size: many; CDR3 DNA: TGTGCAAGCGGGACCCAAACTAGCGAGCAGTACTTC; CDR3 protein: CASGTQTSEQYF
V gene: TRBV28; J gene: TRBJ2-1; D gene: TRBD1; clone size: many; CDR3 DNA: TGTGCCATCGACCGGGACAGCCACCACAATGAGCAGTTCTTC; CDR3 protein: CAIDRDSHHNEQFF
V gene: TRBV20-1; J gene: TRBJ2-2; D gene: TRBD2; clone size: many; CDR3 DNA: TGCAGTGCGGGCGGGGGGGAGTTCACCGGGGAGCTGTTTTTT; CDR3 protein: CSAGGGEFTGELFF
V gene: TRBV30; J gene: TRBJ1-2; D gene: NA; clone size: NA; CDR3 DNA: TGTGCCTGGAGTGACGTGGGACCCCGCTATGGCTACACCTTC; CDR3 protein: CAWSDVGPRYGYTF
V gene: TRBV5-1; J gene: TRBJ1-1; D gene: NA; clone size: many; CDR3 DNA: TGCGCCAGCAGCTTGGAAGGTGGCTACACTGAAGCTTTCTTT; CDR3 protein: CASSLEGGYTEAFF
V gene: TRBV28; J gene: TRBJ2-7; D gene: TRBD2; clone size: many; CDR3 DNA: TGTGCCAGCAGTTTAATTAGCGGGAGGTTCTACGAGCAGTACTTC; CDR3 protein: CASSLISGRFYEQYF
V gene: TRBV5-1; J gene: TRBJ2-1; D gene: TRBD1; clone size: NA; CDR3 DNA: TGCGCCAGCAGTTCGGGACAGGGGATCCACAATGAGCAGTTCTTC; CDR3 protein: CASSSGQGIHNEQFF
V gene: TRBV15; J gene: TRBJ1-4; D gene: TRBD1; clone size: many; CDR3 DNA: TGTGCCACCAGCAGAGCAGGGACAGGGAGTGAAAAACTGTTTTTT; CDR3 protein: CATSRAGTGSEKLFF
V gene: TRBV12-3/TRBV12-4; J gene: TRBJ2-3; D gene: TRBD2; clone size: few; CDR3 DNA: TGTGCCAACAGTTTAGCGGGAAGCACAGATACGCAGTATTTT; CDR3 protein: CANSLAGSTDTQYF
V gene: TRBV24-1; J gene: TRBJ2-5; D gene: NA; clone size: few; CDR3 DNA: TGTGCCACCAGTGACCCTGACAGCCGACTGGGGCAGACCCAGTACTTC; CDR3 protein: CATSDPDSRLGQTQYF
V gene: TRBV11-2; J gene: TRBJ1-6; D gene: NA; clone size: few; CDR3 DNA: TGTGCCAGCAGCTATACAAGAGATTCACCCCTCCACTTT; CDR3 protein: CASSYTRDSPLHF
V gene: TRBV5-4; J gene: TRBJ2-1; D gene: TRBD2; clone size: few; CDR3 DNA: TGTGCCAGCACCTGGGACTACAACAATGAGCAGTTCTTC; CDR3 protein: CASTWDYNNEQFF
V gene: TRBV11-3; J gene: TRBJ2-2; D gene: NA; clone size: many; CDR3 DNA: TGTGCCAGCAGCTTAGGTATCGGGGAGCTGTTTTTT; CDR3 protein: CASSLGIGELFF
V gene: TRBV5-8; J gene: TRBJ2-5; D gene: NA; clone size: NA; CDR3 DNA: TGTGCCAGCAGCTTTGGACCCCCAGGCAGAACTCAAGAGACCCAGTACTTC; CDR3 protein: CASSFGPPGRTQETQYF
V gene: TRBV12-3/TRBV12-4; J gene: TRBJ2-3; D gene: NA; clone size: many; CDR3 DNA: TGTGCCAGCAGTCGCGTAAAAAGCACAGATACGCAGTATTTT; CDR3 protein: CASSRVKSTDTQYF
V gene: TRBV12-5; J gene: TRBJ2-1; D gene: TRBD2; clone size: NA; CDR3 DNA: TGTGCTAGTGGTTTGCCACCCGGGACTAGCGGGTTTACTGAGCAGTTCTTC; CDR3 protein: CASGLPPGTSGFTEQFF
V gene: TRBV11-3; J gene: TRBJ2-1; D gene: TRBD2; clone size: many; CDR3 DNA: TGTGCCAGCAGCCGCGGGGGGAAGAATGAGCAGTTCTTC; CDR3 protein: CASSRGGKNEQFF
V gene: TRBV5-6; J gene: TRBJ1-1; D gene: NA; clone size: NA; CDR3 DNA: TGTGCCAGCAGCCGGGGAACGGGACGAACTGAAGCTTTCTTT; CDR3 protein: CASSRGTGRTEAFF
V gene: TRBV9; J gene: TRBJ2-2; D gene: TRBD1; clone size: few; CDR3 DNA: TGTGCCAGCAGCGACGGACAGGGGGGGACCGGGGAGCTGTTTTTT; CDR3 protein: CASSDGQGGTGELFF
V gene: TRBV7-9; J gene: TRBJ1-2; D gene: TRBD1; clone size: NA; CDR3 DNA: TGTGCCAGCAGCTCAGACAGGGAATATGGCTACACCTTC; CDR3 protein: CASSSDREYGYTF
V gene: TRBV20-1; J gene: TRBJ2-5; D gene: TRBD1; clone size: many; CDR3 DNA: TGCAGCCCACTCCCCGGGACAGCCCAAGAGACCCAGTACTTC; CDR3 protein: CSPLPGTAQETQYF
V gene: TRBV28; J gene: TRBJ1-1; D gene: TRBD1; clone size: NA; CDR3 DNA: TGTGCCAGCAGTTCGGGACAGGCTGGGGGAACTGAAGCTTTCTTT; CDR3 protein: CASSSGQAGGTEAFF
V gene: TRBV15; J gene: TRBJ1-4; D gene: TRBD1; clone size: NA; CDR3 DNA: TGTGCCTCAAGTTGCCGGGACAGGGATGGGGCAACTAATGAAAAACTGTTTTTT; CDR3 protein: CASSCRDRDGATNEKLFF
V gene: TRBV7-9; J gene: TRBJ1-5; D gene: NA; clone size: many; CDR3 DNA: TGTGCCAGCAGCTTAGACCTGGAAAATCAGCCCCAGCATTTT; CDR3 protein: CASSLDLENQPQHF
V gene: TRBV5-6; J gene: TRBJ2-2; D gene: TRBD2; clone size: few; CDR3 DNA: TGTGCCAGCAGCCTCGGCGGGGGGGGGAACACCGGGGAGCTGTTTTTT; CDR3 protein: CASSLGGGGNTGELFF
V gene: TRBV19; J gene: TRBJ1-5; D gene: NA; clone size: NA; CDR3 DNA: TGTGCCAGTAGTACCAGTGTAAATCAGCCCCAGCATTTT; CDR3 protein: CASSTSVNQPQHF
V gene: TRBV5-1; J gene: TRBJ1-1; D gene: NA; clone size: NA; CDR3 DNA: TGCGCCAGCAGCTTTCGGACAGATAACACTGAAGCTTTCTTT; CDR3 protein: CASSFRTDNTEAFF
V gene: TRBV27; J gene: TRBJ1-1; D gene: NA; clone size: many; CDR3 DNA: TGTGCCAGCAGTTCCTGGGGGGACACTGAAGCTTTCTTT; CDR3 protein: CASSSWGDTEAFF
V gene: TRBV6-2/TRBV6-3; J gene: TRBJ1-5; D gene: NA; clone size: NA; CDR3 DNA: TGTGCCATCAGTGACGGGGATCAGCCCCAGCATTTT; CDR3 protein: CAISDGDQPQHF
V gene: TRBV27; J gene: TRBJ2-7; D gene: NA; clone size: NA; CDR3 DNA: TGTGCCAGCAGTTACGGCAGTCACCGAACCTACGAGCAGTACTTC; CDR3 protein: CASSYGSHRTYEQYF
V gene: TRBV4-2; J gene: TRBJ1-2; D gene: TRBD1; clone size: NA; CDR3 DNA: TGTGCCAGCAGCCAAGATGGGGCGGGACAGGGGGCTGGTGGCTACACCTTC; CDR3 protein: CASSQDGAGQGAGGYTF
V gene: TRBV20-1; J gene: TRBJ2-7; D gene: TRBD1; clone size: many; CDR3 DNA: TGCAGTGCTAGGGGACAGACCTACGAGCAGTACTTC; CDR3 protein: CSARGQTYEQYF
V gene: TRBV3-1; J gene: TRBJ2-3; D gene: NA; clone size: NA; CDR3 DNA: TGTGCCAGCAGCCAGGGCGGGGTTGATGATACGCAGTATTTT; CDR3 protein: CASSQGGVDDTQYF
V gene: TRBV28; J gene: TRBJ1-2; D gene: NA; clone size: NA; CDR3 DNA: TGTGCCAGCAGCCGTGGAGGGGGAGGCTATGGCTACACCTTC; CDR3 protein: CASSRGGGGYGYTF
V gene: TRBV6-2/TRBV6-3; J gene: TRBJ1-5; D gene: NA; clone size: many; CDR3 DNA: TGTGCCAGCGATTATGGGGGAGGGCGCCAGCCCCAGCATTTT; CDR3 protein: CASDYGGGRQPQHF
V gene: TRBV28; J gene: TRBJ1-5; D gene: NA; clone size: many; CDR3 DNA: TGTGCCAGCAGTGCGCGGGGCCGAAATCAGCCCCAGCATTTT; CDR3 protein: CASSARGRNQPQHF
V gene: TRBV7-8; J gene: TRBJ1-5; D gene: NA; clone size: many; CDR3 DNA: TGTGCCAGCAGCTTTTATAGGGAACCTCAGCCCCAGCATTTT; CDR3 protein: CASSFYREPQPQHF
V gene: TRBV10-3; J gene: TRBJ1-2; D gene: NA; clone size: many; CDR3 DNA: TGTGCCATCAGTGAGTCGAACAGAAACTATGGCTACACCTTC; CDR3 protein: CAISESNRNYGYTF
V gene: TRBV7-2; J gene: TRBJ2-3; D gene: TRBD2; clone size: many; CDR3 DNA: TGTGCCAGCAGCTTACGGCCGGGACTAGCGGGGGGAGATACGCAGTATTTT; CDR3 protein: CASSLRPGLAGGDTQYF
V gene: TRBV5-1; J gene: TRBJ2-1; D gene: NA; clone size: NA; CDR3 DNA: TGCGCCAGCAGTAGGGGTGAGTTTGATGAGCAGTTCTTC; CDR3 protein: CASSRGEFDEQFF
V gene: TRBV5-5; J gene: TRBJ1-1; D gene: TRBD1; clone size: NA; CDR3 DNA: TGTGCCAGCAGCTCAGGGGGCACTGAAGCTTTCTTT; CDR3 protein: CASSSGGTEAFF
V gene: TRBV20-1; J gene: TRBJ2-7; D gene: NA; clone size: many; CDR3 DNA: TGCAGTGTTCGACCCTCCTCCGACGGGGAGCAGTACTTC; CDR3 protein: CSVRPSSDGEQYF
V gene: TRBV20-1; J gene: TRBJ2-3; D gene: TRBD2; clone size: many; CDR3 DNA: TGCAGTGCAAAAGAATTCGAGGGACTAGCAACAGATACGCAGTATTTT; CDR3 protein: CSAKEFEGLATDTQYF
V gene: TRBV18; J gene: TRBJ1-2; D gene: TRBD1; clone size: many; CDR3 DNA: TGTGCCAGCTCACCCCGGGACAGGGTTGGCTACACCTTC; CDR3 protein: CASSPRDRVGYTF
V gene: TRBV18; J gene: TRBJ1-1; D gene: NA; clone size: many; CDR3 DNA: TGTGCCAGCTCGTGGGAGACGGACACTGAAGCTTTCTTT; CDR3 protein: CASSWETDTEAFF
V gene: TRBV20-1; J gene: TRBJ2-3; D gene: TRBD2; clone size: many; CDR3 DNA: TGCAGTGCCGAGGGGCTAGCGGGGGTGAGAGATACGCAGTATTTT; CDR3 protein: CSAEGLAGVRDTQYF
V gene: TRBV7-9; J gene: TRBJ2-1; D gene: TRBD2; clone size: few; CDR3 DNA: TGTGCCAGCAGCTCCGTGACTAGCGCATACAATGAGCAGTTCTTC; CDR3 protein: CASSSVTSAYNEQFF
V gene: TRBV7-3; J gene: TRBJ2-3; D gene: TRBD2; clone size: few; CDR3 DNA: TGTGCCAGCAGCCGACTAGCGGGCCCTAGCACAGATACGCAGTATTTT; CDR3 protein: CASSRLAGPSTDTQYF